This entry lists 4 T cell receptor beta chains sequenced from one sample in a study of CD8 T cells in Susac syndrome. The RNA input was roughly 0.45 to 1 ug, and it was reverse transcribed with random hexamers. TCRdb independently ran MiXCR on the immunoSEQ multiplex PCR reads; one entry per CDR3 protein. The data contain 84,000 or so distinct CDR3 sequences, 95% of them seen just once; the ten biggest clones take up 0.45% to 0.5%. The material sequenced was CD8+ T cells from PBMCs. The receptors derive from a human donor with Susac syndrome.

The chain is built from TRBV10-3 and TRBJ2-3; D may be TRBD1 (6 bases). This CDR3 has 14 amino acids. The V end lost 2 bases, the J end lost 4 bases, and 10 bases lay between the germline ends. CDR1 and CDR2 from the germline V gene are ENHRY and SYGVKD. DNA of the CDR3: TGTGCCATCAGTGAGAGACAGGTGCCAGATACGCAGTATTTT. Its protein is CAISERQVPDTQYF.

This clonotype was recorded only once. The rearrangement links TRBV14 to TRBJ2-5; 9 bases line up with TRBD2. The CDR3 is 20 amino acids. Trimming took 1 base from V and 1 from J; bases not matched to a gene: 16. The germline V gene encodes CDR1 SGHDN and CDR2 FVKESK. The CDR3 DNA reads as TGTGCCAGCAGCCAAGCCCCTTGGCTAGCGGGACCCTGGGGCCAAGAGACCCAGTACTTC. Amino acids: CASSQAPWLAGPWGQETQYF. Full variable domain (remainder filled in from reference TRBV14 and TRBJ2-5): EAGVTQFPSHSVIEKGQTVTLRCDPISGHDNLYWYRRVMGKEIKFLLHFVKESKQDESGMPNNRFLAERTGGTYSTLKVQPAELEDSGVYFCASSQAPWLAGPWGQETQYFGPGTRLLVL.

This chain uses TRBV24-1 with TRBJ2-7, with 9 bases lining up with TRBD2. The V gene's germline CDR1 is KGHDR and CDR2 SFDVKD. CDR3 length: 15 amino acids. The ends lost 5 bases at V and 3 bases at J; junction bases unmatched: 7. Here the CDR3 DNA reads TGTGCCACCAGTGGTCTTAGCGGGAGTAGCTACGAGCAGTACTTC. Translation gives CATSGLSGSSYEQYF.

This chain links TRBV30 with TRBJ2-5, with 10 bases lining up with TRBD2. J was trimmed by 5 bases and V by 5 bases; bases with no gene match: 8. The CDR3 totals 14 residues. CDR1 and CDR2 (germline): GTSNPN, SVGIG (reference sequence). CDR3 in amino acids: CAWGPGLASETQYF. DNA for the CDR3: TGTGCCTGGGGACCGGGACTAGCGTCTGAGACCCAGTACTTC. Full variable domain (missing parts from reference TRBV30 and TRBJ2-5): SQTIHQWPATLVQPVGSPLSLECTVEGTSNPNLYWYRQAAGRGLQLLFYSVGIGQISSEVPQNLSASRPQDRQFILSSKKLLLSDSGFYLCAWGPGLASETQYFGPGTRLLVL.